Listed below are T cell receptor beta chains from one sample, sequenced in a study of T cell responses to AZD1222 COVID-19 vaccine. Repertoires were generated with immunoSEQ multiplex PCR, while TCRdb's copy carries only in-frame clones and drops some. The repertoire consists of fewer than 200,000 clones, with 94% occurring once and the leading ten covering 1.5% to 2%. The sequencing used peripheral blood, collected 28 days after the second AZD1222 dose. The receptor set was obtained from an adult who received the AZD1222 COVID-19 vaccine. The CDR3 runs from the conserved cysteine through the conserved F or W. A D gene is named only where the DNA matches it firmly. Expanded clones are given a class, and other clones once, few, many or no size at all.

abundance: .
j_gene: TRBJ1-1
d_gene: .
v_gene: TRBV11-1
CDR3aa: CASSFDPSEDEAFF
CDR3nt: TGTGCCAGCAGCTTTGATCCCTCGGAGGATGAAGCTTTCTTT

abundance: .
j_gene: TRBJ1-1
d_gene: .
v_gene: TRBV2
CDR3aa: CASSEDGNTEAFF
CDR3nt: TGTGCCAGCAGTGAGGATGGGAACACTGAAGCTTTCTTT

abundance: .
j_gene: TRBJ2-7
d_gene: .
v_gene: TRBV7-9
CDR3aa: CASSLGGTSEQYF
CDR3nt: TGTGCCAGCAGCTTAGGAGGGACCTCCGAGCAGTACTTC

abundance: few
j_gene: TRBJ1-2
d_gene: .
v_gene: TRBV6-1
CDR3aa: CASSEAADNPGGYTF
CDR3nt: TGTGCCAGCAGTGAAGCTGCCGACAACCCGGGGGGCTACACCTTC

abundance: .
j_gene: TRBJ2-2
d_gene: TRBD1
v_gene: TRBV6-1
CDR3aa: CASSDDRDYTGELFF
CDR3nt: TGTGCCAGCAGTGATGACAGGGATTACACCGGGGAGCTGTTTTTT

abundance: .
j_gene: TRBJ1-5
d_gene: TRBD1
v_gene: TRBV20-1
CDR3aa: CSASTDRGSQPQHF
CDR3nt: TGCAGTGCTAGTACCGACAGGGGTTCTCAGCCCCAGCATTTT

abundance: .
j_gene: TRBJ1-1
d_gene: .
v_gene: TRBV7-9
CDR3aa: CASSPRAGVNTEAFF
CDR3nt: TGTGCCAGCAGCCCGAGGGCAGGGGTTAACACTGAAGCTTTCTTT

abundance: .
j_gene: TRBJ2-1
d_gene: TRBD2
v_gene: TRBV3-1/TRBV3-2
CDR3aa: CASSLSGSSYNEQFF
CDR3nt: TGTGCCAGCAGCCTTAGCGGGAGCTCCTACAATGAGCAGTTCTTC

abundance: .
j_gene: TRBJ1-2
d_gene: TRBD1
v_gene: TRBV19
CDR3aa: CASIQGTAAPYGYTF
CDR3nt: TGTGCCAGTATCCAAGGGACAGCTGCGCCCTATGGCTACACCTTC

abundance: .
j_gene: TRBJ2-7
d_gene: TRBD2
v_gene: TRBV4-1
CDR3aa: CASSQAVGRGYEQYF
CDR3nt: TGCGCCAGCAGCCAAGCGGTCGGGAGGGGGTACGAGCAGTACTTC

abundance: .
j_gene: TRBJ2-5
d_gene: .
v_gene: TRBV20-1
CDR3aa: CSASKPGHTVLAQYF
CDR3nt: TGCAGTGCTAGTAAACCGGGACATACAGTCTTGGCCCAGTACTTC

abundance: .
j_gene: TRBJ1-1
d_gene: .
v_gene: TRBV11-2
CDR3aa: CASSSTGDTEAFF
CDR3nt: TGTGCCAGCAGCTCGACGGGAGACACTGAAGCTTTCTTT

abundance: .
j_gene: TRBJ2-5
d_gene: .
v_gene: TRBV28
CDR3aa: CASSLPLGGRAQVQETQYF
CDR3nt: TGTGCCAGCAGTTTACCTTTAGGGGGGCGCGCCCAGGTACAAGAGACCCAGTACTTC

abundance: once
j_gene: TRBJ1-1
d_gene: TRBD1
v_gene: TRBV9
CDR3aa: CASSVTGDLNTEAFF
CDR3nt: TGTGCCAGCAGCGTTACAGGGGATTTAAACACTGAAGCTTTCTTT

abundance: .
j_gene: TRBJ1-1
d_gene: .
v_gene: TRBV19
CDR3aa: CASRTGNTEAFF
CDR3nt: TGTGCCAGTAGGACCGGGAACACTGAAGCTTTCTTT